The rows below give T cell receptor beta chains drawn from one sample of a study of cytomegalovirus exposure and HLA in healthy donors. Clones were sequenced by immunoSEQ multiplex PCR, and TCRdb holds only the in-frame ones, with some missing. This table holds 150,000 to 190,000 clones, approximately 72% found once. The specimen was PBMCs. The receptors originated from a man aged 18 to 30 in good health and CMV-seronegative. Each CDR3 is given with its conserved first and last residue. D genes are given only for firm matches. The size of a clone is reported for some rows only, either as once, few or many, or as a class for expanded clones.

j_call	v_call	d_call	clone_size	cdr3_nt	cdr3_aa
TRBJ2-5	TRBV7-6	TRBD2	.	TGTGCCAGCAGCTTAAGGGAGGGTGAGGAGACCCAGTACTTC	CASSLREGEETQYF
TRBJ2-7	TRBV6-6	.	.	TGTGCCAGCAGCCTGAGCTCCTACGAGCAGTACTTC	CASSLSSYEQYF
TRBJ1-1	TRBV10-1	TRBD1	.	TGCGCCAGCAGCGGTGGACAGGGGAGGACTGAAGCTTTCTTT	CASSGGQGRTEAFF
TRBJ2-2	TRBV7-9	.	.	TGTGCCAGCAGACTTAACACGGGAAACACCGGGGAGCTGTTTTTT	CASRLNTGNTGELFF
TRBJ2-3	TRBV5-4	TRBD2	.	TGTGCCAGCAGCTTCGGACTAGCCTCAGATACGCAGTATTTT	CASSFGLASDTQYF
TRBJ1-5	TRBV28	.	.	TGTGCCAGCAGCGTACCGGTCCCTAGCAATCAGCCCCAGCATTTT	CASSVPVPSNQPQHF
TRBJ2-5	TRBV6-5	.	.	TGTGCCAGCAGTTACTTGGCGACCCAGTACTTC	CASSYLATQYF
TRBJ2-1	TRBV2	TRBD2	.	TGTGCCAGCAGTGAAGCGCTTCGGCTAGCGGGAGGAGGCTCCTACAATGAGCAGTTCTTC	CASSEALRLAGGGSYNEQFF
TRBJ1-5	TRBV4-1	.	.	TGCGCCAGCAGCCAAGAGGGCAGGGAGGATCAGCCCCAGCATTTT	CASSQEGREDQPQHF
TRBJ2-7	TRBV27	TRBD1	.	TGTGCCAGCAGTCTGTACAGGGGGATTGGCGAGCAGTACTTC	CASSLYRGIGEQYF
TRBJ1-2	TRBV5-6	TRBD1	.	TGTGCCAGCAGCCAGCACCCGGGACAGAAAGTCTATGGCTACACCTTC	CASSQHPGQKVYGYTF
TRBJ2-7	TRBV5-1	TRBD2	.	TGCGCCAGCAGCTTTGGGCGGGAGGCCTCCTACGAGCAGTACTTC	CASSFGREASYEQYF
TRBJ2-6	TRBV4-3	.	few	TGCGCCAGCAGCCAAGCGGGAGAAAGCTCTGGGGCCAACGTCCTGACTTTC	CASSQAGESSGANVLTF
TRBJ1-2	TRBV7-2	.	few	TGTGCCAGCAGCTTAGCCGACTCCCAGCAAGGTGGCTACACCTTC	CASSLADSQQGGYTF
TRBJ1-4	TRBV4-3	TRBD1	.	TGCGCCAGCAGCCAGACTGGACAGGGCCAGGGTGAAAAACTGTTTTTT	CASSQTGQGQGEKLFF
TRBJ2-6	TRBV4-1	.	.	TGCGCCAGCAGCCAAGAAGGAGCCCCCGGGGCCAACGTCCTGACTTTC	CASSQEGAPGANVLTF
TRBJ2-7	TRBV25-1	TRBD2	once	TGTGCCAGCAGTGAATTTAGCGGGAGTGGTTCCTACGAGCAGTACTTC	CASSEFSGSGSYEQYF
TRBJ2-1	TRBV6-5	.	.	TGTGCCAGCAGTCTAACTCGGGGTAGCGGTGGTGAGCAGTTCTTC	CASSLTRGSGGEQFF
TRBJ2-5	TRBV9	TRBD2	.	TGTGCCAGCAGCCCCGGGGGGGGCCCCCTGGGAAAGACCCAGTACTTC	CASSPGGGPLGKTQYF
TRBJ2-1	TRBV5-6	TRBD2	.	TGTGCCAGCAGCCCCATAGTGGGACTAGCGGGAGGGAACTACAATGAGCAGTTCTTC	CASSPIVGLAGGNYNEQFF
TRBJ1-1	TRBV18	TRBD1	.	TGTGCCAGCTCACCGGGACAGGGGAGTGTGGGCACTGAAGCTTTCTTT	CASSPGQGSVGTEAFF
TRBJ2-5	TRBV7-2	TRBD2	.	TGTGCCAGCAGCCCAGCGACTAGCGGGAGTTATGAGACCCAGTACTTC	CASSPATSGSYETQYF
TRBJ2-3	TRBV6-1	TRBD2	.	TGTGCCAGCAGTGTCACCGGGACTAGCGGGAGTGATACGCAGTATTTT	CASSVTGTSGSDTQYF
TRBJ2-7	TRBV5-1	TRBD2	.	TGCGCCAGCAGCTTGGGGGGACTAGCGGGAGGGACTTCCTACGAGCAGTACTTC	CASSLGGLAGGTSYEQYF
TRBJ2-1	TRBV25-1	.	.	TGTGCCAGCAGTGACCCGAGGTGGGTGGGAGGTGAGCAGTTCTTC	CASSDPRWVGGEQFF
TRBJ2-7	TRBV27	TRBD1	.	TGTGCCAGCAGAGGAGCCGGGACAGGCGAGGAGCAGTACTTC	CASRGAGTGEEQYF
TRBJ2-7	TRBV2	.	.	TGTGCCAGCAGATCAAGCTACGAGCAGTACTTC	CASRSSYEQYF
TRBJ1-6	TRBV18	TRBD1	.	TGTGCCAGCTCACCCTGGGAACAGGGGCATTCACCCCTCCACTTT	CASSPWEQGHSPLHF
TRBJ2-7	TRBV7-9	.	.	TGTTCCAGCAGCTTAGCCAGCCAGGGGATGCAGTACTTC	CSSSLASQGMQYF
TRBJ2-7	TRBV19	.	.	TGTGCCAGTAGTCCGACGCGGGACGCCCGCTCCTACGAGCAGTACTTC	CASSPTRDARSYEQYF
TRBJ2-5	TRBV5-1	TRBD2	.	TGCGCCAGCAGCACGACTAGCGGGAGGGAGACCCAGTACTTC	CASSTTSGRETQYF
TRBJ2-1	TRBV27	TRBD2	.	TGTGCCAGCTGGCAAGAAGCGGGAGGCAACAATGAGCAGTTCTTC	CASWQEAGGNNEQFF
TRBJ2-7	TRBV27	TRBD2	.	TGTGCCACCCACGCTAGCGGGAGGGGGTACGAGCAGTACTTC	CATHASGRGYEQYF
TRBJ2-3	TRBV6-5	.	.	TGTGCCAGCAGTTACGAACTCAGCACAGATACGCAGTATTTT	CASSYELSTDTQYF
TRBJ2-1	TRBV30	TRBD2	few	TGTGCCTGGACGGGGGGAGAGCGATCCTCCTACAATGAGCAGTTCTTC	CAWTGGERSSYNEQFF
TRBJ2-1	TRBV30	.	few	TGTGCCTGGAACCCTGACACCTACAATGAGCAGTTCTTC	CAWNPDTYNEQFF
TRBJ1-1	TRBV15	TRBD1	.	TGTGCCACCAGCGCAGGACAGGGGTGGACGTTCACTGAAGCTTTCTTT	CATSAGQGWTFTEAFF
TRBJ1-3	TRBV25-1	.	.	TGTGCCAGCACCTTATCCGGGGGTCCCGGCGGAAACACCATATATTTT	CASTLSGGPGGNTIYF
TRBJ1-2	TRBV6-1	.	.	TGTGCCAGCGGGGCCTACACCTTC	CASGAYTF
TRBJ1-5	TRBV30	.	few	TGTGCCTGGAGTGTTGGGGGGTTCAATCAGCCCCAGCATTTT	CAWSVGGFNQPQHF
TRBJ2-7	TRBV5-1	.	.	TGCGCCAGCAGCTCCTCCGGGTCTAACTACGAGCAGTACTTC	CASSSSGSNYEQYF
TRBJ1-2	TRBV10-3	.	.	TGTGCCATCAGTAGCGGAGGCGACTATGGCTACACCTTC	CAISSGGDYGYTF
TRBJ1-2	TRBV6-6	.	.	TGTGCCAGCAGCCCATTTGATGGCTACACCTTC	CASSPFDGYTF
TRBJ2-5	TRBV28	.	.	TGTGCCAGCAGTTTGGGGGCCACGGGAGGCGAGACCCAGTACTTC	CASSLGATGGETQYF
TRBJ2-5	TRBV6-5	.	.	TGTGCCAGCAAAGGAGACAGGACGGAGACCCAGTACTTC	CASKGDRTETQYF
TRBJ1-5	TRBV7-9	.	once	TGTGCCAGCAGCTTAGGCTCGGCAGGGAAAAATCAGCCCCAGCATTTT	CASSLGSAGKNQPQHF
TRBJ2-1	TRBV5-4	TRBD2	.	TGTGCCAGCAGCTTTGGCAGTGGCGGGAGCCACAATGAGCAGTTCTTC	CASSFGSGGSHNEQFF
TRBJ1-5	TRBV19	TRBD1	.	TGTGCCAGTAGCGGACGGGGACAGGGCCATCAGCCCCAGCATTTT	CASSGRGQGHQPQHF
TRBJ2-7	TRBV7-9	.	.	TGTGCCAGCAGCTTATCCGAAGCGAGTAACTACGAGCAGTACTTC	CASSLSEASNYEQYF
TRBJ2-1	TRBV5-6	.	once	TGTGCCAGCATCCTTTACAATGAGCAGTTCTTC	CASILYNEQFF
TRBJ2-1	TRBV19	TRBD2	.	TGTGCCAGTAGTACCCCGCTAGCGGGAGGGCCCCACAATGAGCAGTTCTTC	CASSTPLAGGPHNEQFF
TRBJ2-7	TRBV2	TRBD2	.	TGTGCCAGCGGGCGGGGGATCTACGAGCAGTACTTC	CASGRGIYEQYF
TRBJ2-7	TRBV6-5	.	.	TGTGCCAGCAGTTATGATCTTGCCGGGAATTACGAGCAGTACTTC	CASSYDLAGNYEQYF
TRBJ1-6	TRBV27	.	few	TGTGCCAGCAGTTCCAGGATTGGGCAGTCACCCCTCCACTTT	CASSSRIGQSPLHF
TRBJ1-5	TRBV11-2	.	.	TGTGCCAGCAGTCCCGGTACTTCCAATCAGCCCCAGCATTTT	CASSPGTSNQPQHF
TRBJ2-3	TRBV7-6	.	.	TGTGCCAGCAGCTTCTGGGGGGACACAGATACGCAGTATTTT	CASSFWGDTDTQYF
TRBJ2-2	TRBV7-2	.	few	TGTGCCAGCAGCTTAGTGGGACTCACAACCGGGGAGCTGTTTTTT	CASSLVGLTTGELFF
TRBJ1-5	TRBV20-1	TRBD1	once	TGCAGTGCTAGACTTACAGGGGCGGAGCATTTT	CSARLTGAEHF
TRBJ1-3	TRBV27	.	.	TGTGCCAGCACCAAGTGCAGGGGACCACTTTCTGGAAACACCATATATTTT	CASTKCRGPLSGNTIYF
TRBJ2-3	TRBV5-1	TRBD2	.	TGCGCCAGCAGCTTGGGACTAGCGGGACAAGATACGCAGTATTTT	CASSLGLAGQDTQYF